Below, 6 T cell receptor beta chains from the same sample are listed, as sequenced in a study of beta chain features in type 1 diabetes. Study conclusions and caveats: Within each of all four CD4+ subsets, Type 1 diabetes patients had TCRB CDR3s that were moderately but significantly shorter.

Their recognized antigens are unknown. As every portion of the isolated RNA was reverse transcribed, the sequencing read expressed TCRB transcripts. The data were produced by immunoSEQ multiplex PCR, yet TCRdb's version contains in-frame clones alone and is incomplete. The sample lists 150,000 to 200,000 clones, roughly 8% occurring once. The specimen was central memory CD4+ T cells from blood. The receptor set was obtained from a woman aged 18-29 years with type 1 diabetes.

Remarks on this clone: Other DNA sequences in this sample translate to the same CDR3. The chain employs TRBV5-1 and TRBJ1-4; 9 bases are a match to TRBD1. Germline CDR1 is SGHRS and CDR2 is YFSETQ. The ends lost 0 bases at V and 5 bases at J; junction bases unmatched: 2. The CDR3 length is 15 residues. The CDR3 DNA sequence: TGCGCCAGCAGCTTGGGACAGGGGGGGAATGAAAAACTGTTTTTT. Its translation: CASSLGQGGNEKLFF.

The genes are TRBV7-9 and TRBJ2-7, with a tentative D call TRBD1 (6 bases). CDR1 is SEHNR, CDR2 FQNEAQ, per germline (reference sequence). This CDR3 spans 12 amino acids. V lost 5 bases to trimming and J lost 8 bases, with 13 bases between them. The DNA for the CDR3 is TGTGCCAGCAGCGACCGGACAGAGCAGCAGTACTTC. It is translated as CASSDRTEQQYF.

This chain joins TRBV7-9 and TRBJ1-5; tentatively, D is TRBD1 (5 bases). V shed 4 bases and J shed 7 bases, with 20 bases lying between them. The CDR3 length is 16 residues. Germline CDR1 SEHNR, CDR2 FQNEAQ (reference sequence). DNA for the CDR3: TGTGCCAGCAGCTCCTCCGCCGGAGGGTGGGACCAGCCCCAGCATTTT. It codes for CASSSSAGGWDQPQHF.

This clone has more than one count but fewer than ten. The chain recombines TRBV6-6 with TRBJ1-1; D may be TRBD1 (5 bases). Trimming took 2 bases from V and 4 from J, leaving 11 bases between them. The CDR3 runs 14 residues. Per the germline V gene, CDR1 is MNHNY and CDR2 is SVGAGI (reference sequence). The CDR3 spells CASSYRQQSTEAFF. CDR3 DNA sequence: TGTGCCAGCAGTTACCGACAGCAAAGCACTGAAGCTTTCTTT.

As for this clone: This sample also contains other DNA sequences that code for the same CDR3. The gene calls are TRBV10-3 and TRBJ2-2; 9 bases agree with TRBD1. Germline lookup yields CDR1 ENHRY and CDR2 SYGVKD. V was pared by 6 bases and J by 5 bases, with 4 bases of the junction left unmatched. This CDR3 contains 14 residues. The CDR3 DNA sequence: TGTGCCATCAGGGGACAGGGAGGGACCGGGGAGCTGTTTTTT. Amino acids: CAIRGQGGTGELFF.

The sample holds many counts of this clone. The chain recombines TRBV19 with TRBJ1-1, with TRBD1 matching 9 bases. The germline V gene encodes CDR1 LNHDA and CDR2 SQIVND (reference sequence). The CDR3 covers 13 residues. Trimming removed 7 bases from V and 5 bases from J; junction bases left unmatched: 5. This CDR3 reads CASIGQGRTEAFF. CDR3 nucleotide sequence: TGTGCCAGTATTGGACAGGGGAGGACTGAAGCTTTCTTT.